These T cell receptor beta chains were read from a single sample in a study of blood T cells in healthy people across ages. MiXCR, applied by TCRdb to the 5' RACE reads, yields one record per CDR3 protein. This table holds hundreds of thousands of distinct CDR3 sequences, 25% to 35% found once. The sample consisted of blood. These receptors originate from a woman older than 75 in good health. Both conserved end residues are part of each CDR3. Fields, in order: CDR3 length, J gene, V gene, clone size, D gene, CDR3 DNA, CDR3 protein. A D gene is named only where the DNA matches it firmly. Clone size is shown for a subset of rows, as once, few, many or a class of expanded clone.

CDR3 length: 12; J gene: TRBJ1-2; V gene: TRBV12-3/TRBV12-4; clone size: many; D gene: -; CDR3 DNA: TGTGCCAGCAGTCGGGACATTTATGGCTACACCTTC; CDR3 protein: CASSRDIYGYTF
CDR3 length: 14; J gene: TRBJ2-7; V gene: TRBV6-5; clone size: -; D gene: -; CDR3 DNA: TGTGCCAGCAGCCTCTGGGGCCGATCCTACGAGCAGTACTTC; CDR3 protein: CASSLWGRSYEQYF
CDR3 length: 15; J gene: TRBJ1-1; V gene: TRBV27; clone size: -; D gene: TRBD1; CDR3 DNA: TGTGCCATTCAACAGGGGGTAGGCCCTAACACTGAAGCTTTCTTT; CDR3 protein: CAIQQGVGPNTEAFF
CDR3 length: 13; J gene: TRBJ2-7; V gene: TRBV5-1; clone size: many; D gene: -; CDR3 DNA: TGCGCCAGCAGCCGGGCCGTCTCCTACGAGCAGTACTTC; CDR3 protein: CASSRAVSYEQYF
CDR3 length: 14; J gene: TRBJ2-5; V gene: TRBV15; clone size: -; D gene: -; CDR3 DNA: TGTGCCACCAGCAGAGTTGACCCCGGAGAGACCCAGTACTTC; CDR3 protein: CATSRVDPGETQYF
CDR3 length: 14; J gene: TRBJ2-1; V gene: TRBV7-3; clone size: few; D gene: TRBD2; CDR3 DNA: TGTGCCAGCAGTTCTAGCGGGGGGGGGCATGAGCAGTTCTTC; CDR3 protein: CASSSSGGGHEQFF
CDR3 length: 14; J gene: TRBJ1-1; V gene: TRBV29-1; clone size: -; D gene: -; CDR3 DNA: TGCAGCGTTGAAGAGGCGGGGATCGGCGTGGGGGCTTTCTTT; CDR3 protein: CSVEEAGIGVGAFF
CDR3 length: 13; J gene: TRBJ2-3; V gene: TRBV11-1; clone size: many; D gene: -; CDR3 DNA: TGTGCCAGCAGCCTATCGACTGGAGATACGCAGTATTTT; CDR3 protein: CASSLSTGDTQYF
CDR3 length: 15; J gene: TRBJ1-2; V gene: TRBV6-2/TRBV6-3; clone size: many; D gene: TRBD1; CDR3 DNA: TGTGCCAGCAGTTACGCCCCAGGGGGCCCCTATGGCTACACCTTC; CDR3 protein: CASSYAPGGPYGYTF
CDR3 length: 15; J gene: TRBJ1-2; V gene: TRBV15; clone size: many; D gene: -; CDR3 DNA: TGTGCCGCCGTTGGCGGTTCGAGGGGGGCCTATGGCTACACCTTC; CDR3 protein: CAAVGGSRGAYGYTF
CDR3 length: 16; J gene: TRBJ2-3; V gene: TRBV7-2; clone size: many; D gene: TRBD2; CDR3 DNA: TGTGCCAGCAGCTTGGGACTAGCGGGGACTTTGGATACGCAGTATTTT; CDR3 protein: CASSLGLAGTLDTQYF
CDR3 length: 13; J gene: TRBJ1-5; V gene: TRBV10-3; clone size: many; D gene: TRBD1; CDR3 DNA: TGTGCCATCAGCCGACAGGGAGGTCAGCCCCAGCATTTT; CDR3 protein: CAISRQGGQPQHF
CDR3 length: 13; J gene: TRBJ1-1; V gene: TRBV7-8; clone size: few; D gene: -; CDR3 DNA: TGTGCCAGCAGCTTATCTTTGGACACTGAAGCTTTCTTT; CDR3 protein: CASSLSLDTEAFF
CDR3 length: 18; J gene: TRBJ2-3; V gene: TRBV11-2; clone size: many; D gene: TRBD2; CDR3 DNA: TGTGCCAGCAGCCCAGAGGCTAGCGGGGGGGCCTTCCCAGATACGCAGTATTTT; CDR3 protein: CASSPEASGGAFPDTQYF
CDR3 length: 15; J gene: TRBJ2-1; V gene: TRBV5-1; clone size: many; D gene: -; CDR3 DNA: TGCGCCAGCAGCTTGGAGGCAGGGTCCAACAATGAGCAGTTCTTC; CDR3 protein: CASSLEAGSNNEQFF
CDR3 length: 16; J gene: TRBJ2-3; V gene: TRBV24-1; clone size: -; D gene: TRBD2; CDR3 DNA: TGTGCCACCAGTGATCCGGGACTAGCGGCCACAGATACGCAGTATTTT; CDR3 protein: CATSDPGLAATDTQYF
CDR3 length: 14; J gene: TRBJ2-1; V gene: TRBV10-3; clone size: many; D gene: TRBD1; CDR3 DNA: TGTGCCATTTCCGGGACAGGGAGTGGTAATGAGCAGTTCTTC; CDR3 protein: CAISGTGSGNEQFF
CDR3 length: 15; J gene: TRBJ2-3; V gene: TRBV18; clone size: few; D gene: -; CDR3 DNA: TGTGCCAGCTCACCGCCACTAGGCTACACAGATACGCAGTATTTT; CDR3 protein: CASSPPLGYTDTQYF
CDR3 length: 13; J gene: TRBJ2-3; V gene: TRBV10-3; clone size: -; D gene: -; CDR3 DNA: TGTGCCATCAGTGAGTTCAGCACAGATACGCAGTATTTT; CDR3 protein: CAISEFSTDTQYF
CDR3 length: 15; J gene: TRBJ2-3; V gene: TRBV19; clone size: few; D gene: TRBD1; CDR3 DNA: TGTGCCAGTAGTATAGCCGGGGACAGAACAGATACGCAGTATTTT; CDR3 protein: CASSIAGDRTDTQYF
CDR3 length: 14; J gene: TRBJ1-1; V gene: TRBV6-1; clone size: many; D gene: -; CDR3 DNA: TGTGCCAGCAGTATACAGGGCGGGAGCACTGAAGCTTTCTTT; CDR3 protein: CASSIQGGSTEAFF
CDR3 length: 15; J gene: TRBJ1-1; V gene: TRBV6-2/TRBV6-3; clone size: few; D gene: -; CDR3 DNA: TGTGCCAGCAGGGGACTCCGGTCGCGTTCCACTGAAGCTTTCTTT; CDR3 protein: CASRGLRSRSTEAFF
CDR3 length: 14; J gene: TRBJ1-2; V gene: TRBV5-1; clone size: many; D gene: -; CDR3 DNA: TGCGCCAGCAGCTTGGGGACAGAGCTCTATGGCTACACCTTC; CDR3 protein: CASSLGTELYGYTF
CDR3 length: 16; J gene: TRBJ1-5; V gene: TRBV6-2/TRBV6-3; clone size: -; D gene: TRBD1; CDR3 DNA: TGTGCCAGCAACAGCCCGGGACAGCCACTAGGACAGCCCCAGCATTTT; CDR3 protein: CASNSPGQPLGQPQHF
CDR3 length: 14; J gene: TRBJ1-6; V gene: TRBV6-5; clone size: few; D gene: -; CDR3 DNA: TGTGCCATTGGACCCGGGACACAGAATTCACCCCTCCACTTT; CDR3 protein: CAIGPGTQNSPLHF
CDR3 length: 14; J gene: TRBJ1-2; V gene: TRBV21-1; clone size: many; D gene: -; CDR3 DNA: TGTGCCAGCGCGGCCCGAACGCGAGACTATGGCTACACCTTC; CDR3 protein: CASAARTRDYGYTF
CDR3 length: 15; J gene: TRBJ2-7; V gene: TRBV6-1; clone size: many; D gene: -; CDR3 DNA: TGTGCCAGCAGTGAACTGGGGGGGGCCTCCTACGAGCAGTACTTC; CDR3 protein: CASSELGGASYEQYF
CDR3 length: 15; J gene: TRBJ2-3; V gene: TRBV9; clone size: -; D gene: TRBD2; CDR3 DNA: TGTGCCAGCAGCTTTAGCGGGGACCGCACAGATACGCAGTATTTT; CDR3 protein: CASSFSGDRTDTQYF
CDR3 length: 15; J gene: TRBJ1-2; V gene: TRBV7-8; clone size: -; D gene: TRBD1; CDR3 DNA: TGTGCCAGCAGTCGGGCACAGGGGGCGAACTATGGCTACACCTTC; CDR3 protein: CASSRAQGANYGYTF
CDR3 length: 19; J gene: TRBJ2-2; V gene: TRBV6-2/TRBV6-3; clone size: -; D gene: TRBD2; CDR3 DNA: TGTGCCAGCAGTTACCCTCGGCTAGCGGGGGGCTCGAACACCGGGGAGCTGTTTTTT; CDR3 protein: CASSYPRLAGGSNTGELFF
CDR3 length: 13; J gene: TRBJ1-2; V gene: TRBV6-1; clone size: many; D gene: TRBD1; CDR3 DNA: TGTGCCAGCAGTGAAAAGACAGGGTTAACCTACACCTTC; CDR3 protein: CASSEKTGLTYTF
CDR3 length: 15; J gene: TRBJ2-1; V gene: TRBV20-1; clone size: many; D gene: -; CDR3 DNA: TGCAGTGCCAGGGCCGTCCCGAGCTCCTACAATGAGCAGTTCTTC; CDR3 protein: CSARAVPSSYNEQFF
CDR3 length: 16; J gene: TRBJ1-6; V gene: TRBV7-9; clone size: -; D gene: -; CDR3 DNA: TGTGCCAGCAGCTCCAGTAGGGCAGGCGTTAATTCACCCCTCCACTTT; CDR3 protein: CASSSSRAGVNSPLHF
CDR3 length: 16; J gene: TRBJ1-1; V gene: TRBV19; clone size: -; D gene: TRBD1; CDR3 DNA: TGTGCCAGTAGTAAAAGCCCGACAGGGATGGACACTGAAGCTTTCTTT; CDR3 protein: CASSKSPTGMDTEAFF
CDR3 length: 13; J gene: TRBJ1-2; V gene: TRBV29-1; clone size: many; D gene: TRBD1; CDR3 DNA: TGCAGCGCAAGGGACAGGGAACCGTATGGCTACACCTTC; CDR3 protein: CSARDREPYGYTF
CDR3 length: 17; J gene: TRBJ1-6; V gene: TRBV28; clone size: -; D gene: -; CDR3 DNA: TGTGCCAACAGTCCCTCAGGTGAAAGTTCCTATAATTCACCCCTCCACTTT; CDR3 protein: CANSPSGESSYNSPLHF
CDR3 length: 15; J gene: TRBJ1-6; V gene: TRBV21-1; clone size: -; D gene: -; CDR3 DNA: TGTGCCAGCAGCAAAGGGGCGGCCTATAATTCACTCCTCCACTTT; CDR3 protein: CASSKGAAYNSLLHF
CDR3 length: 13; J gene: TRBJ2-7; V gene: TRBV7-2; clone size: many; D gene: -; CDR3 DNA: TGTGCCAGCAGCTTAGAGTTTCCCTACGAGCAGTACTTC; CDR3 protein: CASSLEFPYEQYF
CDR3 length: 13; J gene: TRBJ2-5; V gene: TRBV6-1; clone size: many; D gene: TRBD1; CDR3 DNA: TGTGCCAGCAGCTACAACAGGGGGGAGACCCAGTACTTC; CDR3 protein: CASSYNRGETQYF
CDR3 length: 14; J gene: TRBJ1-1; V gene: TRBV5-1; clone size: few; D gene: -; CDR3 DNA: TGCGCCAGCAGCCCAGGACCGGAAAACACTGAAGCTTTCTTT; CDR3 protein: CASSPGPENTEAFF
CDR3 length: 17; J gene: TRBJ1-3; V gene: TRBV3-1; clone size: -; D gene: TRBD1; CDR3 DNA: TGTGCCAGCAGCTTTAATGGGGCAGGGGGCTTTGGAAACACCATATATTTT; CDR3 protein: CASSFNGAGGFGNTIYF
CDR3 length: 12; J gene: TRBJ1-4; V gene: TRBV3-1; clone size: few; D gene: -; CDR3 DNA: TGTGCCAGCAGCCAAGAAGCCAAAAAACTGTTTTTT; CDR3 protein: CASSQEAKKLFF
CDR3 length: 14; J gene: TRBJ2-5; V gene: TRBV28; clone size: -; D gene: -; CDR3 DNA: TGTGCCAGCAGTTCATTGACGGTGCAAGAGACCCAGTACTTC; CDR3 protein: CASSSLTVQETQYF
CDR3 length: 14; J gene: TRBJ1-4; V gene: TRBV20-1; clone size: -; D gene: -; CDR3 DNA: TGCAGTGCCTACTTAACGGGGAATAATGAAAAACTGTTTTTT; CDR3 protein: CSAYLTGNNEKLFF
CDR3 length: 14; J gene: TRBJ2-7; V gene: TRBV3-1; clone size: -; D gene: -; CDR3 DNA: TGTGCCAGCAGCCTCTTAATGGGGTGTTACGAGCAGTACTTC; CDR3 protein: CASSLLMGCYEQYF
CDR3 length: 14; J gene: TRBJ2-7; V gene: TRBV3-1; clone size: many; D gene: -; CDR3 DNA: TGTGCCAGCAGCCAAGGCGGCAACTCCTACGAGCAGTACTTC; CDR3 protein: CASSQGGNSYEQYF
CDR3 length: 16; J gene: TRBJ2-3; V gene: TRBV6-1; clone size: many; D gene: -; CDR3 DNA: TGTGCCAGCACCCTCGGCCCACAGGGTTACACAGATACGCAGTATTTT; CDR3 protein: CASTLGPQGYTDTQYF
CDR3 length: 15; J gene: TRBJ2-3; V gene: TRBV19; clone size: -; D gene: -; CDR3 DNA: TGTGCCAGTAGTACCGACTATGGTAACACAGATACGCAGTATTTT; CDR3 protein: CASSTDYGNTDTQYF
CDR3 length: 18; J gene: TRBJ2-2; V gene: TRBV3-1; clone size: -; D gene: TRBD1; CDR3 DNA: TGTGCCAGCAGCCTCAACCCAGTAGGGACAGGGTTGACCGGGGAGCTGTTTTTT; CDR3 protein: CASSLNPVGTGLTGELFF
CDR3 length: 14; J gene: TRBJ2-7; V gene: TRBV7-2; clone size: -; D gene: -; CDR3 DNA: TGTGCCAGCAGCCGAGGGGGGGGGGCTAGGGAGCAGTACTTC; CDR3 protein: CASSRGGGAREQYF
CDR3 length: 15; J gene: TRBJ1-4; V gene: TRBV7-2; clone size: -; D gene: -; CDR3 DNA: TGTGTCAGCAGCCCGACCGGAGTCGGTAATGAAAAACCGTTTTTT; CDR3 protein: CVSSPTGVGNEKPFF
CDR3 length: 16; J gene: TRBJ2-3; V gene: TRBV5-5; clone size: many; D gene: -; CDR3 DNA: TGTGCCAGCAGCACCACTGACAGGCCCAGCACAGATACGCAGTATTTT; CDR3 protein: CASSTTDRPSTDTQYF
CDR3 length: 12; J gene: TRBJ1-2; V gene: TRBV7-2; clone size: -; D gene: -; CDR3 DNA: TGTGCCAACCGGGTTACAGGGTTAGGCTACACCTTC; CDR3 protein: CANRVTGLGYTF
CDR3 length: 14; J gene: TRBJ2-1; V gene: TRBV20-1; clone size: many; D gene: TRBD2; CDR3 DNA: TGCAGTGCTCTGACTAGCGGGGATTACAATGAGCAGTTCTTC; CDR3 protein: CSALTSGDYNEQFF
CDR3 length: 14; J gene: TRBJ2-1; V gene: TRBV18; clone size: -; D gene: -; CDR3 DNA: TGTGCCAGCTCACCTGCATCTACGGGGAGTGAGCAGTTCTTC; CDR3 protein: CASSPASTGSEQFF
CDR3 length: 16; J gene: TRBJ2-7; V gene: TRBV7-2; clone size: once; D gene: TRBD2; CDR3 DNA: TGTGCCAGCAGCTTAGTAGCGGGGGGGAATGCCTACGAGCAGTACTTC; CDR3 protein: CASSLVAGGNAYEQYF
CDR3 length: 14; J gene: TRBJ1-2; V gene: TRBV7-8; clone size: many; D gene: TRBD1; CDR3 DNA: TGTGCCAGCAGCTTAGATCGCAGGGGGCACGGCTACACCTTC; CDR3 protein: CASSLDRRGHGYTF